This T cell receptor beta chain was found in a study of blood T cell repertoires in COVID-19 (dated by TCRdb to 2018 to 2020). About the study as a whole: The collaborator samples originated in the United States, Italy and Spain and spanned the acute and convalescent phases of COVID-19. The prospective study material was composed of cDNA or gDNA derived from T cells, B-cell-depleted T cells, or PBMCs. The dataset comprised deeply sampled blood TCRbeta repertoires from subjects exposed to, actively infected with, or recovered from COVID-19. The repertoires were released in a freely available public database meant as a resource for research on the immune response to SARS-CoV-2. The samples were drawn from the first 160 participants of the ongoing ImmuneRACE study and from 950 to 1,500 subjects provided by 6 global collaborators. The sample metadata nearly always contained a de-identified subject ID, COVID-19 status, age in years and sex. Where HLA class I and class II types were available, the types were taken from metadata supplied by the sample provider, not from assay-based typing. On the study overall, not on this receptor specifically: Clinical and demographic metadata were provided uncurated, with the amount varying by source and participant.

TCRbeta CDR3 regions were amplified from genomic DNA by means of the immunoSEQ Assay, a bias-controlled multiplex PCR. On the study's bioinformatics: Nucleated cell counts per sample were estimated from amplification of reference gene primers within the assay. To quantify the absolute abundance of each unique TCRbeta CDR3 rearrangement, sequence reads were collapsed and filtered. For each sample, productive Simpson clonality was calculated as the square root of Simpson's diversity index over productive rearrangements. Not all clones reach the TCRdb copy of this immuneACCESS table, which keeps in-frame sequences only. Checked studies attribute under half of the gap to unresolved V genes and leave the rest unexplained. D and trimming come from the DNA, and the V and J calls and clone size come from that table. Present in this sample are tens of thousands of clones, approximately 75% of which were seen just once. The ten largest clones take up about 31% of the sample.

The CDR3 measures 14 amino acids from cysteine to phenylalanine. Only the CDR3 DNA stays, 42 bases, in frame from base 1. V loses 2 bases, J loses 2 bases, and the germline ends lie 12 bases apart. CDR1 and CDR2 are drawn from the germline V gene (reference sequence): GTSNPN, SVGIG. One collaborating source in Seattle enrolled patients during active infection and followed them longitudinally through the course of disease. The collaborating institutions used their own protocols to collect whole blood in K2EDTA tubes. For TCRbeta analysis, collaborators shipped samples in one of three forms: frozen whole blood, isolated PBMCs, or DNA extracted from either of those sample types. Comment on this clone: Its antigen target is currently unknown. Base qualities are not provided; no much larger clone lies one nucleotide away.

The source is a man between 60 and 75 years old with COVID-19, enrolled during active disease. Sequencing used peripheral blood. The chain links TRBV30 with TRBJ1-2; 5 matching bases give a weak D call of TRBD1. The DNA sequence is TGTGCCTGGAGTATTCGGGGGGTAAACTATGGCTACACCTTC. It translates to CAWSIRGVNYGYTF.